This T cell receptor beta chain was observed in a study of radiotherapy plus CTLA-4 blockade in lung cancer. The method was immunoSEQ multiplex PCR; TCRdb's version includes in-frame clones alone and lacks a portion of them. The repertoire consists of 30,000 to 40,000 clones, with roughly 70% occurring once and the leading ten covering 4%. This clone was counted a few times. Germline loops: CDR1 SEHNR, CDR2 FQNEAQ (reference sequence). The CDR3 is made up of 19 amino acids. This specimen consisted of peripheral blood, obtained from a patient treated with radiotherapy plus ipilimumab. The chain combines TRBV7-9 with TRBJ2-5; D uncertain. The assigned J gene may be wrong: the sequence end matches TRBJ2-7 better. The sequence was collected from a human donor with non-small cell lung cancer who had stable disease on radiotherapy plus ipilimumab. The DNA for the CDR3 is TGTGCCAGCAGCTCCCCCTTGGCCAATTTGAGCGAGATACGAATCGAGCAGTACTTC. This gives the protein CASSSPLANLSEIRIEQYF.